This record covers a single TCR beta chain. The antigen is undetermined. These data belong to a study of CD8+ T cells in alopecia areata. Study results and limitations: More clonal than normal scalp was lesional scalp, particularly alopecia totalis/universalis.

RNA was extracted and reverse transcribed into cDNA as the sequencing template. Method: immunoSEQ multiplex PCR; TCRdb's copy keeps in-frame clones and lacks some. The sample records roughly 130,000 clones, roughly 54% being singletons. The CDR3 spans 19 residues. Germline CDR1 SGHNT, CDR2 YYREEE (reference sequence). The ends lost 5 bases at V and 9 bases at J; junction bases unmatched: 24. Alopecia areata patients provided lesional scalp punch biopsies and peripheral blood, both collected for the study. PBMCs served as the source from which CD4+ and CD8+ T cells were sorted. The chain combines TRBV5-4 with TRBJ2-1, with 9 bases identical to TRBD2. The input for sequencing was CD4+ T cells sorted from blood, taken at week 0. This clonotype was sampled from a human donor with alopecia areata. CDR3 loop: CASRAWGAGGRELDIEQFF. In DNA, the CDR3 is TGTGCCAGCAGAGCTTGGGGGGCCGGCGGGAGGGAATTGGACATTGAGCAGTTCTTC.